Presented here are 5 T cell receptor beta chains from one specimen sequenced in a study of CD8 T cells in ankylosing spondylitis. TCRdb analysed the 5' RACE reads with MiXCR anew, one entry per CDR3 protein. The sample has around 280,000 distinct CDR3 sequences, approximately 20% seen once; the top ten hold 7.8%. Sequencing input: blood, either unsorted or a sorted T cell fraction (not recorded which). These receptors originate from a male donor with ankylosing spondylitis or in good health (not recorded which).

DNA for the CDR3: TGTGCCAGCAGTTTATTGGGCAGCTCCTATAATTCACCCCTCCACTTT. Residues: CASSLLGSSYNSPLHF. The chain employs TRBV27 and TRBJ1-6; no clear D gene. Germline V gene lookup returns CDR1 MNHEY and CDR2 SMNVEV (reference sequence). There are 16 residues in the CDR3. V lost 1 base, J lost 0 bases, and 7 bases lay in between.

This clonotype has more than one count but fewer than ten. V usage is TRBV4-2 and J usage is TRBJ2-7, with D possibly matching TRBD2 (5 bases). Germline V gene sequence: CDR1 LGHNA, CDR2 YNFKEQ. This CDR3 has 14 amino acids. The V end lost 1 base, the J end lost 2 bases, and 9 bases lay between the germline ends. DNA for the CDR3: TGTGCCAGCAGCCAAGTCACGACTACCTACGAGCAGTACGTC. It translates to CASSQVTTTYEQYV.

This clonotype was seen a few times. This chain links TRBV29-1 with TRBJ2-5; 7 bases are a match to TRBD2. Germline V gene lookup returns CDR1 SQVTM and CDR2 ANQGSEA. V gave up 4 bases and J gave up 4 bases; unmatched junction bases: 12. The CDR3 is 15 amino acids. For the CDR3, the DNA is TGCAGCGTTGGGCCTACCTCAAGGGAGGGAGAGACCCAGTACTTC. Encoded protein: CSVGPTSREGETQYF.

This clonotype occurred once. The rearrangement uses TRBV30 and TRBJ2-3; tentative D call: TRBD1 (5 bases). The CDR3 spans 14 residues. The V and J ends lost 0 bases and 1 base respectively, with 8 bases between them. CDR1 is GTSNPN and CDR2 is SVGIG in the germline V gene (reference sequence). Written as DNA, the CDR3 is TGTGCCTGGAGTGTCTTGGGGCGCACAGATACGCAGTATTTT. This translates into CAWSVLGRTDTQYF.

The CDR3 sequence is CAWSVLAEETQYF. In nucleotides, the CDR3 is TGTGCCTGGAGTGTACTTGCGGAAGAGACCCAGTACTTC. This chain uses TRBV30 with TRBJ2-5; D unclear. Germline CDR1 and CDR2: GTSNPN and SVGIG (reference sequence). CDR3 size: 13 residues. Trimming removed 0 bases at V and 3 bases at J, with 8 bases between.